Listed below are T cell receptor beta chains from one sample, sequenced in a study of T cell responses to AZD1222 COVID-19 vaccine. Repertoires were generated with immunoSEQ multiplex PCR, while TCRdb's copy carries only in-frame clones and drops some. The sample comprises about 120,000 clones, more than 75% of which are singletons, and 3% to 4% rests with the top ten. The sequenced sample was peripheral blood, obtained on day 0 of AZD1222 vaccination. Every receptor here comes from an adult in good health. The CDR3 runs from the conserved cysteine through the conserved F or W. The D gene is left open where the match is weak. Clone size is not always given. Where it is, it says once, few, many or a class for expanded clones.

j_call: TRBJ2-6; d_call: NA; v_call: TRBV5-1; clone_size: NA; cdr3_nt: TGCGCCAGCAGCTTGGCTACATCTGGGGCCAACGTCCTGACTTTC; cdr3_aa: CASSLATSGANVLTF
j_call: TRBJ2-5; d_call: TRBD2; v_call: TRBV5-4; clone_size: NA; cdr3_nt: TGTGCCAGCAGCACGCCGGGGGGGCTGACCCAGTACTTC; cdr3_aa: CASSTPGGLTQYF
j_call: TRBJ1-4; d_call: NA; v_call: TRBV27; clone_size: NA; cdr3_nt: TGTGCCAGCAGTAAGCTAACTACCACAACTAATGAAAAACTGTTTTTT; cdr3_aa: CASSKLTTTTNEKLFF
j_call: TRBJ1-4; d_call: NA; v_call: TRBV19; clone_size: NA; cdr3_nt: TGTGCCAGTAGTATATCCGGGTCTAATGAAAAACTGTTTTTT; cdr3_aa: CASSISGSNEKLFF
j_call: TRBJ2-2; d_call: NA; v_call: TRBV7-3; clone_size: NA; cdr3_nt: TGTGCCAGCAGCCCCGGACTCTTGAACACCGGGGAGCTGTTTTTT; cdr3_aa: CASSPGLLNTGELFF
j_call: TRBJ1-5; d_call: NA; v_call: TRBV4-1; clone_size: NA; cdr3_nt: TGCGCCAGCAGCCAACCCGGGGGCAATCAGCCCCAGCATTTT; cdr3_aa: CASSQPGGNQPQHF
j_call: TRBJ2-7; d_call: TRBD1; v_call: TRBV6-2/TRBV6-3; clone_size: NA; cdr3_nt: TGTGCCAGCAGTCCCCGGGACAGGGTAAAGCAGTACTTC; cdr3_aa: CASSPRDRVKQYF
j_call: TRBJ1-1; d_call: NA; v_call: TRBV10-3; clone_size: NA; cdr3_nt: TGTGCCATCAGTGCCGAATACGGCACTGAAGCTTTCTTT; cdr3_aa: CAISAEYGTEAFF
j_call: TRBJ1-5; d_call: NA; v_call: TRBV3-1/TRBV3-2; clone_size: NA; cdr3_nt: TGTGCCAGCAGCCGTAGGACAGAGAATCAGCCCCAGCATTTT; cdr3_aa: CASSRRTENQPQHF
j_call: TRBJ1-5; d_call: TRBD1; v_call: TRBV6-5; clone_size: few; cdr3_nt: TGTGCCAGCAGTCGACAGGGATCGGGACAGCCCCAGCATTTT; cdr3_aa: CASSRQGSGQPQHF
j_call: TRBJ1-3; d_call: NA; v_call: TRBV5-4; clone_size: NA; cdr3_nt: TGTGCCAGCAGCTTGGCGGGTCGGACTGGAAACACCATATATTTT; cdr3_aa: CASSLAGRTGNTIYF
j_call: TRBJ1-4; d_call: NA; v_call: TRBV19; clone_size: NA; cdr3_nt: TGTGCCAGTAGTGTTTCGGGACCCCCCCGAAGTGAAAAACTGTTTTTT; cdr3_aa: CASSVSGPPRSEKLFF
j_call: TRBJ1-1; d_call: TRBD1; v_call: TRBV5-5; clone_size: few; cdr3_nt: TGTGCCAGCAGACCTGGACAGGGGAACACTGAAGCTTTCTTT; cdr3_aa: CASRPGQGNTEAFF
j_call: TRBJ2-3; d_call: NA; v_call: TRBV18; clone_size: NA; cdr3_nt: TGTGCCAGCTCAGAAGCGGGCCCAGATACGCAGTATTTT; cdr3_aa: CASSEAGPDTQYF
j_call: TRBJ2-5; d_call: TRBD2; v_call: TRBV5-4; clone_size: NA; cdr3_nt: TGTGCCAGCAGCTGGCGGGGACTAGCGGGGATACAAGAGACCCAGTACTTC; cdr3_aa: CASSWRGLAGIQETQYF
j_call: TRBJ1-1; d_call: NA; v_call: TRBV11-2; clone_size: NA; cdr3_nt: TGTGCCAGCAGCTTGGGGTCGGCGGGTACTGAAGCTTTCTTT; cdr3_aa: CASSLGSAGTEAFF
j_call: TRBJ2-3; d_call: NA; v_call: TRBV9; clone_size: NA; cdr3_nt: TGTGCCAGCAGCGTAGGCAACAGGAACACAGATACGCAGTATTTT; cdr3_aa: CASSVGNRNTDTQYF
j_call: TRBJ1-1; d_call: NA; v_call: TRBV7-8; clone_size: NA; cdr3_nt: TGTGCCAGCAGCTTTCAGGAGGCGACTGAAGCTTTCTTT; cdr3_aa: CASSFQEATEAFF
j_call: TRBJ2-7; d_call: TRBD2; v_call: TRBV19; clone_size: NA; cdr3_nt: TGTGCCAGTAGTATAGCGGCGGGGGGTCCCTACGAGCAGTACTTC; cdr3_aa: CASSIAAGGPYEQYF
j_call: TRBJ1-3; d_call: TRBD1; v_call: TRBV29-1; clone_size: NA; cdr3_nt: TGCAGCGTTGGTTTCCCAGGGGGCGCGACCTCTGGAAACACCATATATTTT; cdr3_aa: CSVGFPGGATSGNTIYF
j_call: TRBJ1-2; d_call: NA; v_call: TRBV20-1; clone_size: once; cdr3_nt: TGCAGTGTAATTCCTATGGGGGGCTACACCTTC; cdr3_aa: CSVIPMGGYTF
j_call: TRBJ1-1; d_call: NA; v_call: TRBV9; clone_size: once; cdr3_nt: TGTGCCAGCAGCGCAAGCCGGACAACCAACACTGAAGCTTTCTTT; cdr3_aa: CASSASRTTNTEAFF
j_call: TRBJ2-2; d_call: NA; v_call: TRBV24-1; clone_size: NA; cdr3_nt: TGTGCCACCAGCAAGGGACGTACGAACACCGGGGAGCTGTTTTTT; cdr3_aa: CATSKGRTNTGELFF
j_call: TRBJ2-2; d_call: NA; v_call: TRBV29-1; clone_size: few; cdr3_nt: TGCAGCGTTGACAGCCTGGGGACCGGGGAGCTGTTTTTT; cdr3_aa: CSVDSLGTGELFF
j_call: TRBJ2-5; d_call: NA; v_call: TRBV19; clone_size: NA; cdr3_nt: TGTGCCAGTAGACAGGCGGGGGAGACCCAGTACTTC; cdr3_aa: CASRQAGETQYF
j_call: TRBJ1-2; d_call: NA; v_call: TRBV7-9; clone_size: NA; cdr3_nt: TGTGCCAGCAGCTTCTCTCTGACGGCTAACTATGGCTACACCTTC; cdr3_aa: CASSFSLTANYGYTF
j_call: TRBJ2-7; d_call: NA; v_call: TRBV6-6; clone_size: NA; cdr3_nt: TGTGCCAGCACCACCCTGTGGGGTGCCTACGAGCAGTACTTC; cdr3_aa: CASTTLWGAYEQYF
j_call: TRBJ2-7; d_call: NA; v_call: TRBV25-1; clone_size: NA; cdr3_nt: TGTGCCAGCAGTGGGGGGGTCCCCTACGAGCAGTACTTC; cdr3_aa: CASSGGVPYEQYF
j_call: TRBJ1-5; d_call: TRBD1; v_call: TRBV5-5; clone_size: NA; cdr3_nt: TGTGCCAGCAGCTTCGGGACAGGGGCTCATCAGCCCCAGCATTTT; cdr3_aa: CASSFGTGAHQPQHF
j_call: TRBJ1-2; d_call: NA; v_call: TRBV29-1; clone_size: NA; cdr3_nt: TGCAGCGTTGAAGACGGGGCATTTAACTATGGCTACACCTTC; cdr3_aa: CSVEDGAFNYGYTF
j_call: TRBJ1-2; d_call: NA; v_call: TRBV11-2; clone_size: once; cdr3_nt: TGTGCCAGCAGCTTAGGTCGTGTTTGGGGGGAAGCGGATGGCTACACCTTC; cdr3_aa: CASSLGRVWGEADGYTF
j_call: TRBJ2-3; d_call: TRBD2; v_call: TRBV5-1; clone_size: NA; cdr3_nt: TGCGCCAGCAGGGGAGGGGTTGCGAGCACAGATACGCAGTATTTT; cdr3_aa: CASRGGVASTDTQYF
j_call: TRBJ1-2; d_call: NA; v_call: TRBV19; clone_size: NA; cdr3_nt: TGTGCCAGTAGTATAGGAGGGGGGGCAAGTGGCTACACCTTC; cdr3_aa: CASSIGGGASGYTF
j_call: TRBJ2-4; d_call: TRBD1; v_call: TRBV7-8; clone_size: NA; cdr3_nt: TGTGCCAGCAGCCCAGGGACAGGCCGTTACTTC; cdr3_aa: CASSPGTGRYF
j_call: TRBJ1-2; d_call: NA; v_call: TRBV14; clone_size: NA; cdr3_nt: TGTGCCAGCAGCCGGGACTATAGTGGGTATGGCTACACCTTC; cdr3_aa: CASSRDYSGYGYTF
j_call: TRBJ1-6; d_call: NA; v_call: TRBV18; clone_size: NA; cdr3_nt: TGTGCCAGCTCACCTCTATCATCTACAAGCTCCTATAATTCACCCCTCCACTTT; cdr3_aa: CASSPLSSTSSYNSPLHF
j_call: TRBJ1-6; d_call: NA; v_call: TRBV6-5; clone_size: NA; cdr3_nt: TGTGCCAGCAGTTATTCCGAAAGGGGGTATTCACCCCTCCACTTT; cdr3_aa: CASSYSERGYSPLHF
j_call: TRBJ1-1; d_call: TRBD1; v_call: TRBV10-3; clone_size: once; cdr3_nt: TGTGCCATCAGATTAGACAGGGCACTTAACACTGAAGCTTTCTTT; cdr3_aa: CAIRLDRALNTEAFF